Presented here are 23 T cell receptor beta chains from one specimen sequenced in a study of shared clonotypes between healthy human individuals. Repertoires were generated with immunoSEQ multiplex PCR, while TCRdb's copy carries only in-frame clones and drops some. The sample consists of fewer than 1.8 million clones, approximately 98.5% of them appearing once. Sequencing used naive CD4+ T cells sorted from blood. Specified subset: CD45RA+ positively selected. All receptors come from a man in his thirties or forties in good health.

The gene calls are TRBV15 and TRBJ2-1, with D uncertain. Germline V CDR1 and CDR2: LNHNV, YYDKDF (reference sequence). V lost 3 bases, J lost 6 bases, and 15 bases lay in between. The length of the CDR3 is 15 residues. The CDR3: CATSRLTGRINEQFF. The DNA of the CDR3 is TGTGCCACCAGCAGGTTGACTGGTAGGATCAATGAGCAGTTCTTC.

The chain links TRBV7-9 to TRBJ2-7; 8 bases line up with TRBD2. CDR1 is SEHNR, CDR2 FQNEAQ, per germline (reference sequence). The V and J ends lost 5 bases and 6 bases, in that order; junction bases with no gene match: 12. This CDR3 has 15 residues. The CDR3 loop reads CASSQGRTSNLEQYF. The DNA for the CDR3 is TGTGCCAGCAGCCAGGGACGGACTAGCAATCTCGAGCAGTACTTC.

The CDR3 region is CASTLSYEQYF. Here the CDR3 DNA reads TGTGCCAGCACGCTCAGCTACGAGCAGTACTTC. The V and J genes are TRBV2 and TRBJ2-7, with unresolved D. Trimming removed 7 bases from V and 3 bases from J, with 7 bases in between. This CDR3 has 11 residues. Germline loops: CDR1 SNHLY, CDR2 FYNNEI.

This rearrangement joins TRBV29-1 to TRBJ1-1; TRBD1 agrees at 9 bases. Trimming at V came to 7 bases and at J to 9 bases, leaving 6 bases not matched to a gene. Germline assignment: CDR1 SQVTM and CDR2 ANQGSEA. CDR3 length: 11 residues. The CDR3 sequence: CSGGQGWKAFF. The CDR3 bases are TGCAGCGGTGGACAGGGGTGGAAAGCTTTCTTT.

This sequence joins TRBV5-5 and TRBJ2-2; TRBD2 is a possible D gene (5 bases). Per germline, CDR1 SGHKS and CDR2 YYEKEE (reference sequence). This CDR3 region has 15 residues. Trimming stripped 2 bases from V and 4 bases from J, with 12 bases between. In DNA, the CDR3 is TGTGCCAGCAGCTTTGTGGGAGTCCCCACCGGGGAGCTGTTTTTT. Its translation is CASSFVGVPTGELFF. The full variable domain, its missing parts supplied by reference TRBV5-5 and TRBJ2-2, is DAGVTQSPTHLIKTRGQQVTLRCSPISGHKSVSWYQQVLGQGPQFIFQYYEKEERGRGNFPDRFSARQFPNYSSELNVNALLLGDSALYLCASSFVGVPTGELFFGEGSRLTVL.

The DNA for the CDR3 is TGTGCCAGCAGCTTAGAGGGTCGGGGGTTGCGTCAGCCCCAGCATTTT. Residues: CASSLEGRGLRQPQHF. V is TRBV7-8 and J is TRBJ1-5, with D maybe TRBD1 (5 bases). The CDR3 consists of 16 residues. The ends were cut back, 1 base at V and 6 bases at J, with 16 bases in the middle. Per germline, CDR1 SGHVS and CDR2 FQNEAQ.

The rearrangement uses TRBV28 and TRBJ2-2, with TRBD2 matching over 8 bases. The CDR3 runs to 17 residues. V shed 2 bases, J shed 4 bases, and the junction held 9 bases outside the gene matches. Germline V gene data show CDR1 as MDHEN and CDR2 as SYDVKM. In DNA, the CDR3 is TGTGCCAGCAGTTTAGTGCCGGGGACTAGAGGCACCGGGGAGCTGTTTTTT. Translated, it gives CASSLVPGTRGTGELFF.

CDR3 region: CASSVGGASGYGTQYF. The CDR3, as DNA: TGTGCCAGCAGCGTAGGAGGCGCTAGCGGGTACGGGACCCAGTACTTC. The chain has TRBV9 and TRBJ2-5, with 8 nucleotides matching TRBD2. Germline assignment: CDR1 SGDLS and CDR2 YYNGEE. The CDR3 runs 16 residues. The trim removed 0 bases at V and 7 bases at J, leaving 11 bases unmatched.

This rearrangement joins TRBV10-2 to TRBJ2-3; D is undetermined. The V and J ends lost 9 bases and 2 bases respectively, with 12 bases between them. From germline, CDR1 is WSHSY and CDR2 SAAADI. There are 13 residues in the CDR3. In DNA, the CDR3 is TGCGCCAGTGTGGAATCTGACACAGATACGCAGTATTTT. Protein sequence: CASVESDTDTQYF.

As regards this clone: The same CDR3 can be traced to other DNA sequences in this sample. This chain uses TRBV9 with TRBJ2-7; D unresolved. The V and J ends lost 0 bases and 0 bases respectively, with 7 bases between them. The CDR3 is 14 amino acids. CDR1 SGDLS and CDR2 YYNGEE come from the germline V gene. The CDR3 nucleotides are TGTGCCAGCAGCGTAGTGGCAAGCTCCTACGAGCAGTACTTC. Translated, it gives CASSVVASSYEQYF.

This rearrangement joins TRBV7-3 to TRBJ2-1; D unresolved. The CDR3 runs to 16 residues. CDR1 and CDR2 from the germline V gene are SGHTA and FQGTGA. V was clipped by 1 base and J by 0 bases, with 10 bases between them. CDR3 DNA: TGTGCCAGCAGCTTAAAAGCATTGAGCTCCTACAATGAGCAGTTCTTC. It encodes CASSLKALSSYNEQFF.

The chain combines TRBV7-9 with TRBJ1-4; no definite D call. The germline V gene has CDR1 SEHNR and CDR2 FQNEAQ (reference sequence). V was cut by 3 bases and J by 5 bases, with 7 bases left in between. This CDR3 spans 13 amino acids. CDR3 nucleotides: TGTGCCAGCAGCTTCAGCGACAATGAAAAACTGTTTTTT. Its translation: CASSFSDNEKLFF.

The chain recombines TRBV5-6 with TRBJ2-3; 11 nucleotides align to TRBD2. The CDR3 has 18 amino acids. Germline V CDR1 and CDR2: SGHDT, YYEEEE. J lost 3 bases, V lost 6 bases, and 15 bases had no gene match. In nucleotides, the CDR3 is TGTGCCAGCACCCTTTCCTCCGGGACTAGCGGTGAAACAGATACGCAGTATTTT. Residues: CASTLSSGTSGETDTQYF.

The chain joins TRBV25-1 to TRBJ1-2, with D possibly TRBD1 on 6 matching bases. The V gene's germline CDR1 is MGHDK and CDR2 SYGVNS. CDR3 length: 17 amino acids. V was shortened by 0 bases and J by 5 bases, with 19 bases between the two germline ends. The CDR3 sequence is CASSEYVGREGVYGYTF. Here the CDR3 DNA reads TGTGCCAGCAGTGAATATGTGGGCAGGGAGGGGGTTTATGGCTACACCTTC.

The genes are TRBV4-3 and TRBJ2-2, with TRBD2 as a possible D gene (5 bases). V was pared by 2 bases and J by 4 bases, with 5 bases between. From germline, CDR1 is LGHNA and CDR2 YSLEER. The CDR3 spans 13 residues. CDR3 sequence (DNA): TGCGCCAGCAGCCAACTAGCCACCGGGGAGCTGTTTTTT. It encodes CASSQLATGELFF.

The chain couples TRBV28 to TRBJ1-2, with 7 positions matching TRBD1. The V gene's germline CDR1 is MDHEN and CDR2 SYDVKM. V gave up 10 bases and J gave up 0 bases; unmatched junction bases: 8. This CDR3 comprises 14 residues. The CDR3 DNA is TGTGCCACCTCCCGGACAGGAGCTAACTATGGCTACACCTTC. This translates into CATSRTGANYGYTF.

This chain links TRBV29-1 with TRBJ2-1, with D maybe TRBD2 (5 bases). The CDR3 totals 13 residues. The V and J ends lost 5 bases and 7 bases respectively, with 15 bases between them. Germline-derived CDR1 and CDR2 are SQVTM and ANQGSEA. The CDR3 region has the DNA TGCAGCGTTTCTAGGCTAGGCGGGAATGAGCAGTTCTTC. It is translated as CSVSRLGGNEQFF.

This sequence joins TRBV6-5 and TRBJ1-2; TRBD1 agrees at 7 bases. Germline V gene lookup returns CDR1 MNHEY and CDR2 SVGAGI. The CDR3 runs to 14 residues. The trim removed 2 bases at V and 2 bases at J, leaving 2 bases unmatched. The CDR3 loop is CASSYQGVNYGYTF. The CDR3 DNA sequence: TGTGCCAGCAGTTACCAGGGGGTGAACTATGGCTACACCTTC.

CDR3 sequence (DNA): TGTGCCAGCAGCAGTTTAAGCTCTGGGGCCAACGTCCTGACTTTC. This translates into CASSSLSSGANVLTF. The chain couples TRBV28 to TRBJ2-6, with D hard to call. The CDR3 consists of 15 residues. Germline lookup yields CDR1 MDHEN and CDR2 SYDVKM. V was pared by 6 bases and J by 0 bases, with 9 bases between.

The rearrangement uses TRBV9 and TRBJ2-2; D may be TRBD2 (6 bases). V was shortened by 0 bases and J by 4 bases, with 19 bases between the two germline ends. This CDR3 is 18 amino acids long. Germline V gene sequence: CDR1 SGDLS, CDR2 YYNGEE. CDR3 residues: CASSVVDILWDFTGELFF. CDR3 DNA: TGTGCCAGCAGCGTAGTAGACATTCTCTGGGACTTCACCGGGGAGCTGTTTTTT.

This rearrangement joins TRBV6-1 to TRBJ2-7, with D hard to call. The CDR3 has 14 amino acids. The V end lost 0 bases, the J end lost 3 bases, and 9 bases lay between the germline ends. Germline CDR1 is MNHNS and CDR2 is SASEGT. The CDR3 spells CASSEAPLGYEQYF. The CDR3 DNA reads as TGTGCCAGCAGTGAAGCGCCCCTGGGCTACGAGCAGTACTTC.

On this clone itself: This sample includes further DNA sequences coding for the same CDR3. The V call is TRBV5-1, the J call TRBJ1-2; TRBD1 aligns across 7 bases. The ends lost 2 bases at V and 3 bases at J; junction bases unmatched: 1. Germline-derived CDR1 and CDR2 are SGHRS and YFSETQ. The CDR3 sequence is 13 residues long. CDR3 protein: CASSLDRDYGYTF. Written as DNA, the CDR3 is TGCGCCAGCAGCTTAGACAGGGACTATGGCTACACCTTC.

This clone was found once. In DNA, the CDR3 is TGTGCCAGTAGTGAACCGGGACAGGGGCAAGAGACCCAGTACTTC. The encoded protein is CASSEPGQGQETQYF. The V and J genes are TRBV19 and TRBJ2-5, with 10 bases identical to TRBD1. J was trimmed by 2 bases and V by 5 bases; bases with no gene match: 5. CDR3 size: 15 residues. Germline CDR1 LNHDA, CDR2 SQIVND (reference sequence). Full variable domain (missing parts from reference TRBV19 and TRBJ2-5): DGGITQSPKYLFRKEGQNVTLSCEQNLNHDAMYWYRQDPGQGLRLIYYSQIVNDFQKGDIAEGYSVSREKKESFPLTVTSAQKNPTAFYLCASSEPGQGQETQYFGPGTRLLVL.